This T cell receptor beta chain was observed in a study of T cell responses to AZD1222 COVID-19 vaccine. For this clone: The antigen is undetermined.

Method: immunoSEQ multiplex PCR; TCRdb's copy keeps in-frame clones and lacks some. The repertoire has approximately 100,000 clones, around 87% of them found once; the top ten carry over 3%. The study's findings and limits: It should be noted that donors were predominantly white British and more often female, and clonal diversity was possibly underestimated. Receipt of two AZD1222 doses was followed by a rise in Spike-specific TCR breadth and depth.

The sequencing here drew on peripheral blood, taken on day 0 of AZD1222 vaccination. This TCR was recovered from an adult in good health.

CDR3 loop: CASSQERGGGIPDTQYF. The CDR3 DNA is TGTGCCAGCAGCCAAGAAAGGGGTGGTGGAATACCAGATACGCAGTATTTT. The genes are TRBV4-2 and TRBJ2-3, with a weak D call TRBD1 (5 bases). The CDR3 consists of 17 residues. Germline assignment: CDR1 LGHNA and CDR2 YNFKEQ. Trimming took 0 bases from V and 4 from J, leaving 17 bases between them.